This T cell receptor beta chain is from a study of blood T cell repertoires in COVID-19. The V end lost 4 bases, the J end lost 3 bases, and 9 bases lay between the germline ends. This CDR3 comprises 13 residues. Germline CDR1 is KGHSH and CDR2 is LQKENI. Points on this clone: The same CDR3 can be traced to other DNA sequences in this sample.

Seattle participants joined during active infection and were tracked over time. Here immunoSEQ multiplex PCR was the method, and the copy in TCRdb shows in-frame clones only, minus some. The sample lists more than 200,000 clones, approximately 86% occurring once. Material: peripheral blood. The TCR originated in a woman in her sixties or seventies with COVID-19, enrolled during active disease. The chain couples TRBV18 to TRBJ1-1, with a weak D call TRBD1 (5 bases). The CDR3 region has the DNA TGTGCCAGCTCACTTGACAGCTACACTGAAGCTTTCTTT. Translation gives CASSLDSYTEAFF.